This TCR beta chain came from a study of T cell repertoires in cytomegalovirus infection. The germline V gene has CDR1 SGHVS and CDR2 FQNEAQ. With V trimmed by 6 bases and J by 6 bases, 8 bases remained unmatched. This CDR3 is 16 amino acids long. Each CDR3 protein gets one entry after TCRdb re-called the reads with MiXCR. The sample comprises around 99,000 distinct CDR3 sequences, around 29% of which are singletons, and 81% rests with the top ten. Many counts were recorded for this clonotype. Its antigen is unknown. This sequence joins TRBV7-8 and TRBJ2-3; 14 positions agree with TRBD2. Sequenced here: CD8+ T cells from cultured PBMCs, sampled from culture after CMV antigen stimulation. The clonotype was recovered from a human donor in good health (CMV status not recorded). Some clones in this sample may be carry-over from other donors' samples. The CDR3 sequence: CASRSGTSGGSDTQYF. For the CDR3, the DNA is TGTGCCAGCAGATCCGGGACTAGCGGGGGATCGGATACGCAGTATTTT.